This record looks at one TCR beta chain sequence and its context. This entry belongs to a study of blood T cell repertoires in COVID-19. In the original processing: How many nucleated cells were present was estimated from reference gene primer amplification. Repertoires were generated with immunoSEQ multiplex PCR, while TCRdb's copy carries only in-frame clones and drops some. V, J and clone size derive from that table, while D and trimming were established from the DNA sequence. The sample lists fewer than 120,000 clones; roughly 80% were seen once. V was cut by 6 bases and J by 1 base, with 13 bases left in between. Germline loops: CDR1 MNHEY, CDR2 SVGAGI. The CDR3 has 14 residues.

The rearrangement joins TRBV6-5 to TRBJ2-7, with a weak D call TRBD1 (5 bases). This TCR was recovered from a woman aged 60-75 years with acute or convalescent COVID-19. Sequencing input: peripheral blood. The CDR3 spells CASSPPQGSYEQYF. In DNA, the CDR3 is TGTGCCAGCAGCCCCCCCCAGGGTTCCTACGAGCAGTACTTC.